Each of the 20 T cell receptor beta chains below was sequenced from the same sample in a study of spatial heterogeneity in lung cancer. Described time point: blood at routine non-recurrence follow-up after resection. TCRdb passed the 5' RACE reads through MiXCR, listing each CDR3 protein once. This sample has 39,000 or so distinct CDR3 sequences, with roughly a tenth found just once. This specimen consisted of PBMCs, obtained at follow-up. The receptors were gathered from a female donor with early-stage non-small cell lung cancer.

The sample holds many counts of this clonotype. The gene calls are TRBV7-6 and TRBJ2-2; 11 bases align to TRBD2. The CDR3 covers 17 residues. CDR1 SGHVS and CDR2 FNYEAQ come from the germline V gene. Germline trimming cut 4 bases from V and 4 bases from J; bases unmatched to any gene: 8. The CDR3 is CASSSKLAGDSTGELFF. The CDR3 DNA is TGTGCCAGCAGCTCAAAACTAGCGGGGGACTCCACCGGGGAGCTGTTTTTT.

The sample holds a few counts of this clonotype. The chain links TRBV7-2 to TRBJ1-3; no clear D. This CDR3 is built from 14 residues. Germline CDR1 SGHTA, CDR2 FQGNSA. Between the trimmed V and J ends, which lost 5 bases and 0 bases, there was a span of 8 bases. In DNA, the CDR3 is TGTGCCAGCAGCCCGCGGAACTCTGGAAACACCATATATTTT. Translating gives CASSPRNSGNTIYF.

This clonotype was counted at least ten times. The gene calls are TRBV20-1 and TRBJ2-3, with 9 nucleotides matching TRBD1. Trimming at V came to 5 bases and at J to 3 bases, leaving 6 bases not matched to a gene. The germline V gene encodes CDR1 DFQATT and CDR2 SNEGSKA (reference sequence). The CDR3 totals 14 residues. CDR3 nucleotides: TGCAGTGCTCCGACAGGGGGAGGTACAGATACGCAGTATTTT. This gives the protein CSAPTGGGTDTQYF.

The chain couples TRBV7-2 to TRBJ1-1; TRBD1 agrees at 7 bases. The CDR3 contains 17 residues. J gave up 0 bases and V 4 bases, and 11 bases lay outside the gene matches. CDR1 is SGHTA and CDR2 is FQGNSA in the germline V gene. CDR3 nucleotides: TGTGCCAGCAGCTCCCAATCGACAGGGACGGTGAACACTGAAGCTTTCTTT. The encoded protein is CASSSQSTGTVNTEAFF.

This clonotype has ten or more counts. V gene TRBV5-4 combines with J gene TRBJ2-5; 12 bases align to TRBD2. V was pared by 4 bases and J by 5 bases, with 6 bases of the junction left unmatched. The CDR3 length is 15 residues. From germline, CDR1 is SGHNT and CDR2 YYREEE (reference sequence). The CDR3 DNA sequence: TGTGCCAGCAGCCCGACTAGCGGGGGCGGGGAGACCCAGTACTTC. The encoded protein is CASSPTSGGGETQYF.

In its sample, this clonotype was seen many times. This chain connects TRBV7-2 to TRBJ2-3; a possible D gene is TRBD2 (5 bases). In germline, CDR1 is SGHTA, CDR2 FQGNSA. Between the trimmed V and J ends, which lost 2 bases and 9 bases, there was a span of 21 bases. This CDR3 comprises 16 residues. Here the CDR3 DNA reads TGTGCCAGCAGCTTACTCTCGGACTGGCCAGAAGACACGCAGTATTTT. Encoded protein: CASSLLSDWPEDTQYF.

This clonotype was seen ten or more times. This chain connects TRBV6-2 or TRBV6-3 to TRBJ2-6; D is unclear. The CDR3 contains 15 residues. Germline-derived CDR1 and CDR2 are MNHEY and SVGEGT. V was cut by 3 bases and J by 3 bases, with 9 bases left in between. The CDR3 region is CASSYDRVGANVLTF. CDR3 bases: TGTGCCAGCAGTTATGACCGGGTTGGGGCCAACGTCCTGACTTTC.

This clonotype has just a few counts. The chain combines TRBV28 with TRBJ2-3; TRBD1 aligns across 8 bases. Trimming cost V 4 bases and J 1 base; bases outside gene matches: 13. In germline, CDR1 is MDHEN, CDR2 SYDVKM. The CDR3 runs 18 residues. The CDR3 DNA reads as TGTGCCAGCAGTTCCGGGACAGGTTTTGGTATGGGCACAGATACGCAGTATTTT. It encodes CASSSGTGFGMGTDTQYF.

In this sample, this clonotype turned up a few times. The chain couples TRBV6-5 to TRBJ1-6; tentatively, D is TRBD1 (6 bases). Germline V CDR1 and CDR2: MNHEY, SVGAGI. V lost 6 bases, J lost 8 bases, and 32 bases lay in between. CDR3 length: 20 residues. The CDR3 loop is CASRDLLYKGGAAQDSPLHF. CDR3 DNA sequence: TGTGCCAGCAGGGATCTGCTTTATAAGGGGGGCGCCGCCCAAGATTCACCCCTCCACTTT.

In this sample, this clonotype turned up a few times. V usage is TRBV18 and J usage is TRBJ2-5, with TRBD1 as a possible D gene (6 bases). The V gene's germline CDR1 is KGHSH and CDR2 LQKENI. The CDR3 contains 14 residues. V lost 2 bases to trimming and J lost 3 bases, with 10 bases between them. CDR3 nucleotides: TGTGCCAGCTCACCAACCGCAGGGGAAGAGACCCAGTACTTC. Its translation is CASSPTAGEETQYF. Combining the CDR3 with reference TRBV18 and TRBJ2-5 gives the whole variable domain NAGVMQNPRHLVRRRGQEARLRCSPMKGHSHVYWYRQLPEEGLKFMVYLQKENIIDESGMPKERFSAEFPKEGPSILRIQQVVRGDSAAYFCASSPTAGEETQYFGPGTRLLVL.

The chain joins TRBV10-3 to TRBJ1-1, with D possibly matching TRBD1 (5 bases). Trimming removed 4 bases from V and 4 bases from J, with 13 bases in between. Germline V gene data show CDR1 as ENHRY and CDR2 as SYGVKD. CDR3 length: 14 amino acids. Written as DNA, the CDR3 is TGTGCCATCAGTGGGACGGGGGGGAGCACTGAAGCTTTCTTT. It is translated as CAISGTGGSTEAFF.

This clonotype appeared many times. This rearrangement joins TRBV7-7 to TRBJ2-1; 9 positions agree with TRBD1. Germline V gene sequence: CDR1 SSHAT, CDR2 FNYEAQ (reference sequence). Trimming removed 1 base from V and 3 bases from J; junction bases left unmatched: 7. The CDR3 loop spans 17 amino acids. CDR3 loop: CASSLGLDRGLYNEQFF. The DNA for the CDR3 is TGTGCCAGCAGCTTAGGATTGGACAGGGGCCTCTACAATGAGCAGTTCTTC.

Many counts were recorded for this clonotype. V and J are TRBV29-1 and TRBJ2-7; 7 nucleotides match TRBD1. Trimming cost V 0 bases and J 2 bases; bases outside gene matches: 7. The CDR3 covers 15 residues. CDR1 and CDR2 from the germline V gene are SQVTM and ANQGSEA. The CDR3 reads CSVEDNQGVAYEQYF. The CDR3 DNA is TGCAGCGTTGAAGATAACCAGGGGGTAGCCTACGAGCAGTACTTC.

With regard to this clonotype: A read error may account for a junction end that differs from germline. V and J are TRBV2 and TRBJ2-1; D not resolved. This CDR3 region has 11 residues. Germline-derived CDR1 and CDR2 are SNHLY and FYNNEI. The CDR3 DNA reads TGTGCCAGCAGGTACGATGGGCCTGGCCTCTTC. This sequence encodes CASRYDGPGLF. Looking up the rest from reference TRBV2 and TRBJ2-1 gives the full variable domain: EPEVTQTPSHQVTQMGQEVILRCVPISNHLYFYWYRQILGQKVEFLVSFYNNEISEKSEIFDDQFSVERPDGSNFTLKIRSTKLEDSAMYFCASRYDGPGLFGPGTRLTVL.

At least ten counts were recorded for this clonotype. V usage is TRBV20-1 and J usage is TRBJ2-7; D unresolved. From germline, CDR1 is DFQATT and CDR2 SNEGSKA (reference sequence). Trimming pared 5 bases from V and 2 bases from J, leaving 13 bases between. The length of the CDR3 is 13 residues. Here the CDR3 reads CSAPTEPTYEQYF. Written as DNA, the CDR3 is TGCAGTGCTCCGACTGAACCCACCTACGAGCAGTACTTC.

In its sample, this clonotype was seen many times. CDR3 loop: CASSSAWTGGSYGYTF. CDR3 nucleotides: TGTGCCAGCAGCTCCGCCTGGACAGGGGGCAGCTATGGCTACACCTTC. V and J are TRBV7-2 and TRBJ1-2, with 11 bases aligning to TRBD1. With V trimmed by 4 bases and J by 4 bases, 8 bases remained unmatched. The CDR3 is 16 residues long. The germline V gene encodes CDR1 SGHTA and CDR2 FQGNSA.

In this sample, this clonotype is medium-sized (0.01 to 0.1%). This chain joins TRBV29-1 and TRBJ2-1; 8 bases are shared with TRBD2. This CDR3 is 14 amino acids long. CDR1 is SQVTM and CDR2 is ANQGSEA in the germline V gene. The trim removed 1 base at V and 9 bases at J, leaving 8 bases unmatched. The CDR3 sequence: CSVEGTSLGGEQFF. CDR3 coding DNA: TGCAGCGTTGAAGGGACTAGCTTAGGTGGTGAGCAGTTCTTC.

This rearrangement joins TRBV20-1 to TRBJ1-5; a possible D gene is TRBD1 (6 bases). This CDR3 is built from 15 residues. CDR1 and CDR2 (germline): DFQATT, SNEGSKA (reference sequence). The germline V and J ends were trimmed by 6 bases and 5 bases, with 20 bases remaining between them. CDR3 residues: CSATRGGYQDQPQHF. Written as DNA, the CDR3 is TGCAGTGCCACCCGAGGGGGATATCAGGATCAGCCCCAGCATTTT.

This chain uses TRBV28 with TRBJ1-1; D is undetermined. This CDR3 comprises 16 residues. Germline V gene sequence: CDR1 MDHEN, CDR2 SYDVKM. V was clipped by 3 bases and J by 3 bases, with 17 bases between them. The CDR3 spells CASSLANGGWDTEAFF. CDR3 in DNA: TGTGCCAGCAGTTTGGCGAATGGAGGGTGGGACACTGAAGCTTTCTTT.

V gene TRBV2 combines with J gene TRBJ1-1; a weak D match, TRBD1 (5 bases). The V end was cut by 1 base, the J end by 0 bases, with 9 bases between. The CDR3 covers 15 residues. The germline CDR1 and CDR2 sequences are SNHLY and FYNNEI. The CDR3 protein is CASSEGGLMNTEAFF. In DNA, the CDR3 is TGTGCCAGCAGTGAAGGGGGCCTGATGAACACTGAAGCTTTCTTT.